This TCR beta chain was retrieved from a study of graft-versus-host responses after intestinal transplantation. Study information: Recipients obtained multivisceral, liver-intestinal, or isolated intestinal transplants.

Study results and caveats: Individuals who had graft-donor T cell macrochimerism had allografts that showed high graft-versus-host to host-versus-graft clonal ratios. Among recipient marrow samples, GvH clones were found; some appeared first in ileum or blood.

The data were produced by immunoSEQ multiplex PCR, yet TCRdb's version contains in-frame clones alone and is incomplete. The sample contains tens of thousands of clones, around nine tenths of which appear only once. Note on this clone: Its specificity is unknown.

V was pared by 4 bases and J by 2 bases, with 0 bases between. The germline CDR1 and CDR2 sequences are WNHNN and SYGVQD (reference sequence). CDR3 length equals 11 residues. The rearrangement joins TRBV10-1 to TRBJ1-3; unclear D gene. Here the sequenced sample was unstimulated CD8+ T cells sorted from spleen or lymph node cells, taken before intestinal transplant. The receptor comes from a human donor who received an intestinal transplant. Written as DNA, the CDR3 is TGCGCCAGCAGTGCTGGAAACACCATATATTTT. Protein sequence: CASSAGNTIYF.